The T cell receptor (beta chain) described here comes from a study of radiotherapy plus CTLA-4 blockade in lung cancer listed by TCRdb under 2018. With regard to the full study: Among the enrolled patients, about 19% had an objective response, and roughly 30% reached disease control. The study at large found these results: Increased serum interferon-beta after radiation, together with early dynamic changes in blood T cell clones, were reported to be the strongest predictors of response. After treatment with radiotherapy and ipilimumab, TCR clones that came from tumors expanded in the peripheral blood.

The study tested focal radiation therapy combined with CTLA-4 blockade (ipilimumab) in patients with chemo-refractory metastatic non-small-cell lung cancer. The CDR3 has 12 amino acids, counting the end cysteine and phenylalanine. Only CDR3 DNA remains: 36 bases, in frame from the first base. The CDR1 and CDR2 encoded by the germline V gene are SGHRS and YFSETQ. V is pared back by 4 bases and J by 2 bases, with 7 bases lying between the germline termini. Library method: the immunoSEQ multiplex PCR assay. TCRdb mirrors the immuneACCESS table, restricted to in-frame sequences. Some clones are absent from its copies; in checked studies, under half trace to an unresolved V gene, and the reason for the others is unknown. For this sample there are tens of thousands of clones; around 86% appear just once. The ten largest make up 15% to 20% of the sample. Details on this clone: Its cognate antigen has yet to be identified. No quality values exist for individual bases; no much larger clone is one base distant.

The starting material was peripheral blood, obtained from a patient treated with radiotherapy plus ipilimumab. The sequence derives from a human donor with non-small cell lung cancer that progressed on radiotherapy plus ipilimumab. The V and J genes are TRBV5-1 and TRBJ2-7; the D element might be TRBD1 or TRBD2, as each aligns at 5 bases. The CDR3 here reads CASSGGTYEQYF. The nucleotide sequence reads TGCGCCAGCAGCGGGGGAACCTACGAGCAGTACTTC.